This T cell receptor beta chain was sequenced during a study of blood T cell repertoires in COVID-19. Method: immunoSEQ multiplex PCR; TCRdb's copy keeps in-frame clones and lacks some. The sample shows under 95,000 clones, nearly 85% of them seen only once. The sample comprised peripheral blood. The sequence was obtained from an elderly woman with acute or convalescent COVID-19.

CDR3 DNA: TGCAGCGTTCCACCTTCGGTTTACGGCACTGAAGCTTTCTTT. The encoded protein is CSVPPSVYGTEAFF. This chain uses TRBV29-1 with TRBJ1-1; D gene ambiguous. With 5 bases removed from V and 4 bases from J, the gap between germline ends came to 17 bases. This CDR3 region has 14 residues. CDR1 is SQVTM and CDR2 is ANQGSEA in the germline V gene.